These 26 T cell receptor beta chains came from one sample sequenced in a study of CD8+CD57+ T cells in acquired aplastic anemia. All patients picked for sequencing had shown, by flow cytometry, an expansion of CD8+CD57+ cells. According to the study, genomic DNA was the template for TCR beta VDJ and CDR3 profiling. Using its own MiXCR run on the reads, TCRdb lists one record per CDR3 protein. The sample yields approximately 470,000 distinct CDR3 sequences, about a third seen once. The sequencing input was sorted CD4+, CD8+, or CD8+CD57+ T cells (not recorded which) from PBMCs. These receptors came from a human donor with aplastic anemia.

The gene calls are TRBV7-2 and TRBJ2-5; D might be TRBD2 (5 bases). CDR3 length: 15 residues. Germline CDR1 SGHTA, CDR2 FQGNSA. Trimming stripped 3 bases from V and 5 bases from J, with 16 bases between. The CDR3 spells CASSLVGRPGETQYF. The DNA for the CDR3 is TGTGCCAGCAGCTTGGTGGGCAGGCCGGGGGAGACCCAGTACTTC. Complete variable domain (other parts from reference TRBV7-2 and TRBJ2-5): GAGVSQSPSNKVTEKGKDVELRCDPISGHTALYWYRQSLGQGLEFLIYFQGNSAPDKSGLPSDRFSAERTGGSVSTLTIQRTQQEDSAVYLCASSLVGRPGETQYFGPGTRLLVL.

This rearrangement joins TRBV12-3 or TRBV12-4 to TRBJ2-2; D gene unclear. Between the trimmed V and J ends, which lost 6 bases and 4 bases, there was a span of 9 bases. This CDR3 is built from 13 residues. CDR3 loop: CASSPDLTGELFF. CDR3 DNA sequence: TGTGCCAGCAGCCCGGACCTCACCGGGGAGCTGTTTTTT.

In this sample, this clonotype turned up many times. The chain employs TRBV29-1 and TRBJ1-3; D uncertain. Germline V gene lookup returns CDR1 SQVTM and CDR2 ANQGSEA. Between the trimmed V and J ends, which lost 7 bases and 0 bases, there was a span of 7 bases. The length of the CDR3 is 12 residues. The DNA of the CDR3 is TGCAGCGCCCAGATCTCTGGAAACACCATATATTTT. It yields the protein CSAQISGNTIYF.

This clonotype was recorded many times. The V gene is TRBV20-1, the J gene TRBJ2-7, with D possibly being TRBD1 or TRBD2 (5 bases each). The V gene's germline CDR1 is DFQATT and CDR2 SNEGSKA (reference sequence). The CDR3 spans 13 residues. Trimming removed 5 bases at V and 5 bases at J, with 16 bases between. The CDR3 is CSAPSGGVDEQYF. CDR3 DNA sequence: TGCAGTGCTCCCTCTGGGGGAGTGGACGAGCAGTACTTC.

In DNA, the CDR3 is TGTGCCAGCAGCCTCGGATCCGTTGGCAGTTTCTACGAGCAGTACTTC. Protein product: CASSLGSVGSFYEQYF. This chain uses TRBV11-2 with TRBJ2-7; D unclear. Germline CDR1 and CDR2: SGHAT and FQNNGV. The germline V and J ends were trimmed by 5 bases and 3 bases, with 20 bases remaining between them. The CDR3 totals 16 residues.

In the case of this clonotype: As the CDR3 is not closed by the conserved phenylalanine or tryptophan, this likely results from a read error. The chain couples TRBV19 to TRBJ1-5; D gene uncertain. Germline lookup yields CDR1 LNHDA and CDR2 SQIVND (reference sequence). CDR3 length: 15 amino acids. The CDR3 region has the DNA TGTGCCAGTAGTCAAAATATGGGGAGCAATCAGCCACAGCATCTT. Protein sequence: CASSQNMGSNQPQHL.

This clonotype was seen at least ten times. The chain has TRBV5-1 and TRBJ2-7; TRBD1 matches at 8 bases. Germline V gives CDR1 SGHRS, CDR2 YFSETQ. This CDR3 contains 14 residues. The V and J ends lost 4 bases and 5 bases, in that order; junction bases with no gene match: 8. Written as DNA, the CDR3 is TGCGCCAGCAGCAACCGACAGGGGAGAGACGAGCAGTACTTC. It is translated as CASSNRQGRDEQYF.

The table lists this clonotype with many counts. The J gene is TRBJ1-6, the V gene TRBV9; 10 bases map to TRBD1. The germline CDR1 and CDR2 sequences are SGDLS and YYNGEE. V was clipped by 3 bases and J by 0 bases; unmatched bases: 3. The CDR3 extends over 17 amino acids. CDR3 residues: CASSEGQGTSYNSPLHF. As DNA, the CDR3 is TGTGCCAGCAGCGAGGGACAGGGGACCTCCTATAATTCACCCCTCCACTTT.

V is TRBV7-9 and J is TRBJ2-2, with D perhaps being TRBD1 or TRBD2 (5 bases each). The CDR3 loop spans 15 amino acids. Trimming pared 2 bases from V and 3 bases from J, leaving 10 bases between. CDR1 SEHNR and CDR2 FQNEAQ come from the germline V gene (reference sequence). The CDR3 here is CASSLRGVDTGELFF. The DNA for the CDR3 is TGTGCCAGCAGCTTACGAGGGGTGGACACCGGGGAGCTGTTTTTT. The variable domain in full, with the rest retrieved from reference TRBV7-9 and TRBJ2-2, is DTGVSQNPRHKITKRGQNVTFRCDPISEHNRLYWYRQTLGQGPEFLTYFQNEAQLEKSRLLSDRFSAERPKGSFSTLEIQRTEQGDSAMYLCASSLRGVDTGELFFGEGSRLTVL.

The CDR3 DNA reads as TGTGCCAGCAGCCAAGTTGTCGAAGGGTCGAACACTGAAGCTTTCTTT. This translates into CASSQVVEGSNTEAFF. V is TRBV7-3 and J is TRBJ1-1; D gene ambiguous. Trimming took off 5 bases at V and 1 base at J, with 17 bases between the two ends. This CDR3 is built from 16 residues. Germline CDR1 SGHTA, CDR2 FQGTGA.

This clonotype was recorded many times. The chain recombines TRBV7-9 with TRBJ1-5; D might be TRBD1 (5 bases). The germline V and J ends were trimmed by 4 bases and 4 bases, with 8 bases remaining between them. The germline gives CDR1 SEHNR, CDR2 FQNEAQ (reference sequence). The CDR3 sequence is 13 residues long. CDR3 protein: CASSSQVNQPQHF. CDR3 sequence (DNA): TGTGCCAGCAGCTCACAGGTAAATCAGCCCCAGCATTTT.

This clonotype was counted many times. The V gene is TRBV29-1, the J gene TRBJ2-1; TRBD2 aligns across 13 bases. The CDR3 is made up of 14 amino acids. Trimming at V came to 4 bases and at J to 5 bases, leaving 2 bases not matched to a gene. The germline V gene encodes CDR1 SQVTM and CDR2 ANQGSEA. The CDR3 here is CSVGGTSGDNEQFF. DNA of the CDR3: TGCAGCGTTGGGGGGACTAGCGGGGACAATGAGCAGTTCTTC.

A note on this clonotype: A much larger clonotype is one base distant, so this may be a read error. The chain is built from TRBV7-2 and TRBJ2-7, with 11 positions matching TRBD2. The V gene's germline CDR1 is SGHTA and CDR2 FQGNSA. The CDR3 runs to 14 residues. CDR3 sequence: CACSFSGGAYEQYF. The CDR3 DNA sequence: TGTGCCTGCAGCTTTAGCGGGGGGGCCTACGAGCAGTACTTC.

This clonotype was picked up a small number of times. The rearrangement links TRBV4-2 to TRBJ1-1; D perhaps matches TRBD1 (5 bases). V was trimmed by 4 bases and J by 4 bases, leaving 13 bases between them. The CDR3 length is 14 residues. The germline V gene has CDR1 LGHNA and CDR2 YNFKEQ. The CDR3 region is CASSPPGSATEAFF. The CDR3, as DNA: TGTGCCAGCAGCCCCCCAGGGTCGGCCACTGAAGCTTTCTTT.

This clonotype was observed at least ten times. The gene calls are TRBV7-9 and TRBJ1-2; D not certain. This CDR3 comprises 13 residues. The V gene lost 3 bases and the J gene lost 12 bases, with 17 bases spanning the gap. CDR1 is SEHNR, CDR2 FQNEAQ, per germline (reference sequence). The CDR3 region is CASSFSSALVDTF. CDR3 DNA: TGTGCCAGCAGCTTTTCGTCGGCTCTCGTGGACACCTTC.

This clonotype was observed a few times. Compared with germline, one end of the junction differs, possibly owing to a read error. V usage is TRBV10-3 and J usage is TRBJ1-1, with a possible D match to TRBD1 (5 bases). Germline values: CDR1 ENHRY, CDR2 SYGVKD. The length of the CDR3 is 14 residues. This CDR3 is CASSDVSRGGEAFF. The CDR3 bases are TGTGCCAGCAGTGATGTGTCTCGCGGGGGTGAAGCTTTCTTT.

CDR3 sequence reads: CAWSIGQYF. The CDR3 DNA sequence: TGTGCCTGGAGTATAGGGCAGTACTTC. The V and J genes are TRBV30 and TRBJ2-7; the D is unclear. The CDR3 is 9 residues long. Germline V gene sequence: CDR1 GTSNPN, CDR2 SVGIG (reference sequence). V was shortened by 2 bases and J by 9 bases, with 5 bases between the two germline ends.

With respect to this clonotype: A read error may explain this, as a much larger clone is one base away. The chain carries TRBV4-1 and TRBJ1-5; no reliable D call. Trimming took off 4 bases at V and 1 base at J, with 11 bases between the two ends. Germline-derived CDR1 and CDR2 are MGHRA and YSYEKL. This CDR3 is built from 15 residues. In nucleotides, the CDR3 is TGCGCCAGCAGCCGAGGGCAGACGAGCAATCAGCCCCAGCATTTT. Amino acids: CASSRGQTSNQPQHF.

The rearrangement joins TRBV2 to TRBJ2-1, with 8 positions matching TRBD2. CDR3 length equals 14 residues. CDR1 SNHLY and CDR2 FYNNEI come from the germline V gene. Unmatched junction bases numbered 7, after V lost 8 bases and J lost 4 bases. The CDR3 reads CASARRGAYNEQFF. The CDR3 coding sequence is TGTGCCAGCGCTCGGCGGGGGGCGTACAATGAGCAGTTCTTC. The variable domain in full, with the rest retrieved from reference TRBV2 and TRBJ2-1, is EPEVTQTPSHQVTQMGQEVILRCVPISNHLYFYWYRQILGQKVEFLVSFYNNEISEKSEIFDDQFSVERPDGSNFTLKIRSTKLEDSAMYFCASARRGAYNEQFFGPGTRLTVL.

This clonotype was counted ten times or more. The chain is built from TRBV19 and TRBJ2-4, with no clear D. Germline CDR1 and CDR2: LNHDA and SQIVND (reference sequence). V dropped 6 bases and J dropped 2 bases, with 5 bases sitting between them. There are 12 residues in the CDR3. The CDR3 DNA follows: TGTGCCAGTAGCACCACCAAAAACATTCAGTACTTC. Amino acids: CASSTTKNIQYF.

This chain links TRBV14 with TRBJ2-2; D is uncertain. Germline V gives CDR1 SGHDN, CDR2 FVKESK. This CDR3 is 16 amino acids long. V shed 5 bases and J shed 8 bases, with 21 bases lying between them. The CDR3 loop reads CASSLRARDSGGELFF. CDR3 bases: TGTGCCAGCAGCTTGAGAGCGCGCGATAGTGGGGGGGAGCTGTTTTTT.

This clonotype was recorded a few times. The J gene is TRBJ2-3, the V gene TRBV7-2; D is possibly TRBD1 (6 bases). The CDR3 totals 13 residues. The V and J ends lost 5 bases and 9 bases respectively, with 15 bases between them. In germline, CDR1 is SGHTA, CDR2 FQGNSA. CDR3 amino acids: CASSQTVQGTQYF. Here the CDR3 DNA reads TGTGCCAGCAGCCAAACCGTACAGGGAACGCAGTATTTT.

The chain joins TRBV20-1 to TRBJ1-2; D remains ambiguous. Germline V gene sequence: CDR1 DFQATT, CDR2 SNEGSKA (reference sequence). The CDR3 runs 12 residues. Trimming took off 6 bases at V and 8 bases at J, with 16 bases between the two ends. DNA of the CDR3: TGCAGTGCGGATGCCGGGTTGGGAGGCTACACCTTC. Translated, it gives CSADAGLGGYTF.

This clonotype was detected a few times. The chain joins TRBV15 to TRBJ2-5; tentatively, D is TRBD2 (6 bases). Germline V CDR1 and CDR2: LNHNV, YYDKDF (reference sequence). The CDR3 consists of 13 residues. The germline V and J ends were trimmed by 3 bases and 4 bases, with 9 bases remaining between them. This CDR3 reads CATSSVGGETQYF. The CDR3 DNA reads TGTGCCACCAGCAGTGTGGGAGGAGAGACCCAGTACTTC. Complete variable domain (other parts from reference TRBV15 and TRBJ2-5): DAMVIQNPRYQVTQFGKPVTLSCSQTLNHNVMYWYQQKSSQAPKLLFHYYDKDFNNEADTPDNFQSRRPNTSFCFLDIRSPGLGDTAMYLCATSSVGGETQYFGPGTRLLVL.

This clonotype was seen a handful of times. This chain joins TRBV10-3 and TRBJ2-3, with 7 bases identical to TRBD1. CDR1 is ENHRY and CDR2 is SYGVKD in the germline V gene. The CDR3 totals 14 residues. V was pared by 9 bases and J by 0 bases, with 6 bases of the junction left unmatched. The CDR3 DNA sequence: TGTGCCATAAGACAGGGAACTAGCACAGATACGCAGTATTTT. This encodes CAIRQGTSTDTQYF.

This clonotype was detected ten times or more. The CDR3 loop reads CSASGSHEQYF. The CDR3 DNA follows: TGCAGTGCTAGCGGGAGCCACGAGCAGTACTTC. The chain links TRBV20-1 to TRBJ2-7; a weak D match, TRBD2 (6 bases). Trimming removed 3 bases from V and 5 bases from J, with 8 bases in between. This CDR3 comprises 11 residues. Germline values: CDR1 DFQATT, CDR2 SNEGSKA (reference sequence).